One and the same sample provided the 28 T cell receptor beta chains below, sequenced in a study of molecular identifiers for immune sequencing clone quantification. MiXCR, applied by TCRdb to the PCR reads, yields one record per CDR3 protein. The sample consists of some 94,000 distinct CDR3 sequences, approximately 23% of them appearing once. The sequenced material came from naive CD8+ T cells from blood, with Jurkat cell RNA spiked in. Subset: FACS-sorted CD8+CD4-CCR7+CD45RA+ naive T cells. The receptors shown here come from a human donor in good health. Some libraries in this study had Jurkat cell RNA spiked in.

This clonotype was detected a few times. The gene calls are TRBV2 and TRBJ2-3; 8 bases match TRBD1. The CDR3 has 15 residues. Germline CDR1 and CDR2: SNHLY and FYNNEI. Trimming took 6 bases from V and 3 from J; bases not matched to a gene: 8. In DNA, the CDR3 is TGTGCCAGCAGCGAAATCCAGGGGGCGACAGATACGCAGTATTTT. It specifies CASSEIQGATDTQYF.

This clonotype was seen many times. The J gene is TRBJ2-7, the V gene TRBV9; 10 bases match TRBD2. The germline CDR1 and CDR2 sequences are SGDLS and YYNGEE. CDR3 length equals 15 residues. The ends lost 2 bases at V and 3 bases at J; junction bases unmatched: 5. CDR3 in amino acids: CASSVLAGASYEQYF. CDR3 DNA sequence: TGTGCCAGCAGCGTTCTAGCGGGAGCAAGCTACGAGCAGTACTTC. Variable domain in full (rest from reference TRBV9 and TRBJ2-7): DSGVTQTPKHLITATGQRVTLRCSPRSGDLSVYWYQQSLDQGLQFLIQYYNGEERAKGNILERFSAQQFPDLHSELNLSSLELGDSALYFCASSVLAGASYEQYFGPGTRLTVT.

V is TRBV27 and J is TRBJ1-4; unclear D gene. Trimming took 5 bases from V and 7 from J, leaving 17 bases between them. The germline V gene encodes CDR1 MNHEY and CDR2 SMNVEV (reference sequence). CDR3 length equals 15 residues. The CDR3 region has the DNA TGTGCCAGCAGTCCAGGACCCTTCTCGGTTGAAAAACTGTTTTTT. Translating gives CASSPGPFSVEKLFF.

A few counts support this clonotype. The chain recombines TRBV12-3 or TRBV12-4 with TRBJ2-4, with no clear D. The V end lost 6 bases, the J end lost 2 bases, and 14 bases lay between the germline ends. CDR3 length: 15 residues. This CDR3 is CASSAQMRTKNIQYF. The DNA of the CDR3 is TGTGCCAGCAGCGCCCAGATGAGGACCAAAAACATTCAGTACTTC.

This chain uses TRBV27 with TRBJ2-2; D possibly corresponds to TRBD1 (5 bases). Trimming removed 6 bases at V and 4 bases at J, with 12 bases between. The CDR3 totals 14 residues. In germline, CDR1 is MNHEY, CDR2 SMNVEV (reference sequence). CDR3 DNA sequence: TGTGCCAGCAGAGGGATAGGGGCCACCGGGGAGCTGTTTTTT. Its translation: CASRGIGATGELFF.

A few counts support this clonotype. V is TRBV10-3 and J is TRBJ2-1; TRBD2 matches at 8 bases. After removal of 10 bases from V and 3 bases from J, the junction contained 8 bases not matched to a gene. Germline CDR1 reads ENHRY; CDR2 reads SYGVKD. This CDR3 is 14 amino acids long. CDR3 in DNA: TGTGCCACCAACCTAGCGGGTGACTACAATGAGCAGTTCTTC. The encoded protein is CATNLAGDYNEQFF.

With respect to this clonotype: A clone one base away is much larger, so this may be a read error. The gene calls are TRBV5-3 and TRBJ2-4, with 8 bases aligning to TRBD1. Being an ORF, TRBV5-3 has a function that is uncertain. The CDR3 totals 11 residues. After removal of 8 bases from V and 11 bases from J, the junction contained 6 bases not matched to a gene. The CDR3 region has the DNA TGTGCCAGCAGGCAGGGACAGGTTCAGTACTTC. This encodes CASRQGQVQYF.

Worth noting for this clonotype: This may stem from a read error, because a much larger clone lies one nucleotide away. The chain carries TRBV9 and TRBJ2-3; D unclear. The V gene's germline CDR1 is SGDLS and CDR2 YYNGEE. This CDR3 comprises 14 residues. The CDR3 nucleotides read TGTGTCAGCAGCCCGACGGGTTTCACAGATACGCAGTATTTT. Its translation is CVSSPTGFTDTQYF.

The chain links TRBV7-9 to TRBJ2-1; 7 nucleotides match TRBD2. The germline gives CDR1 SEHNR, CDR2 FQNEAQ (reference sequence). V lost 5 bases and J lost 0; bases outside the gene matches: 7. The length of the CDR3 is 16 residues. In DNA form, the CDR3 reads TGTGCCAGCAGCCCTACCGGGACTACCTCCTACAATGAGCAGTTCTTC. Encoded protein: CASSPTGTTSYNEQFF.

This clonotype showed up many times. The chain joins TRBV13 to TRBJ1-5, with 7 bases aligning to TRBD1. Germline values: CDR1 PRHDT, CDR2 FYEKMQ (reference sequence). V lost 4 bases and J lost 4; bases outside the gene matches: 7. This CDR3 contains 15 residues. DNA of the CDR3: TGTGCCAGCAGCTCCTTCGGGACAGCAAATCAGCCCCAGCATTTT. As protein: CASSSFGTANQPQHF.

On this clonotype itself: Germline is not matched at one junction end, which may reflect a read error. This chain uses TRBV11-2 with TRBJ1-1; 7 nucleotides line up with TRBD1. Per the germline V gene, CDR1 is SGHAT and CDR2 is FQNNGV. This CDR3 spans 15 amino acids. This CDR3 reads CVSRATGQLNTEAFF. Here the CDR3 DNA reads TGTGTCAGCAGGGCCACGGGACAGCTGAACACTGAAGCTTTCTTT.

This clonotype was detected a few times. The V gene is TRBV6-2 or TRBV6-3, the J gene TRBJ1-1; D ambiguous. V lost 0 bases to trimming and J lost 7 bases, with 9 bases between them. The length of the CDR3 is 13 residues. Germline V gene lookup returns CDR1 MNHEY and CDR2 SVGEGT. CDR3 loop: CASSYSRVFEAFF. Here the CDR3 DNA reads TGTGCCAGCAGTTACTCGAGGGTTTTTGAAGCTTTCTTT.

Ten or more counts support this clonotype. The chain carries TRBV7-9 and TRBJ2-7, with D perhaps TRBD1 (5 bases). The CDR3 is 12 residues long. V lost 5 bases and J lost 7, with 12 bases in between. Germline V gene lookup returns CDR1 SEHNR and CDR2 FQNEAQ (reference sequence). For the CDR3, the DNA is TGTGCCAGCAGCCCGTTTAAGGGGGAGCAGTACTTC. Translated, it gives CASSPFKGEQYF.

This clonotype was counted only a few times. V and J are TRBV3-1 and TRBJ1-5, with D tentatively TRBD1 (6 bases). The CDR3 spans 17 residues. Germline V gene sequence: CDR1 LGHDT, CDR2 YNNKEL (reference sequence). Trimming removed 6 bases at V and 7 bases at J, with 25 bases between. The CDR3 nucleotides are TGTGCCAGCAGTTCAAAGGAGCCAGGGGAGAGGGCCCAGCCCCAGCATTTT. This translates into CASSSKEPGERAQPQHF.

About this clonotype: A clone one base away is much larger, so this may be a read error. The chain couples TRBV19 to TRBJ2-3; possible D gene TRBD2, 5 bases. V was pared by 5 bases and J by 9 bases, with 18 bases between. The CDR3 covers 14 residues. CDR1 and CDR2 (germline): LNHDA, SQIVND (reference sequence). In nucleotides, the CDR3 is TGTGCCAGTAGTGTAGCCCCTGTACGAGGGACGCAGTATTTT. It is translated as CASSVAPVRGTQYF.

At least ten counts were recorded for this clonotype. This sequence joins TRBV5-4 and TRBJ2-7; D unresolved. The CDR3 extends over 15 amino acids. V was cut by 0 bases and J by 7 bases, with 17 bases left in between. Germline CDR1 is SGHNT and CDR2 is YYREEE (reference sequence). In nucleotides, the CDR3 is TGTGCCAGCAGCTTGGATTCCGGCTCATTGAGGGAGCAGTACTTC. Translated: CASSLDSGSLREQYF.

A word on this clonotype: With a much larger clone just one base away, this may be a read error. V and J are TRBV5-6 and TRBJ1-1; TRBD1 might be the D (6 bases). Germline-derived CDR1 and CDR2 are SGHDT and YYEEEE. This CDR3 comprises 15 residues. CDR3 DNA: TGTGCCAGCAGCTTGGCCGGCAGGGGTGATACTGAAGCTTCCTTT. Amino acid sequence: CASSLAGRGDTEASF. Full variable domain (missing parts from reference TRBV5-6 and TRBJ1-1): DAGVTQSPTHLIKTRGQQVTLRCSPKSGHDTVSWYQQALGQGPQFIFQYYEEEERQRGNFPDRFSGHQFPNYSSELNVNALLLGDSALYLCASSLAGRGDTEASFGQGTRLTVV.

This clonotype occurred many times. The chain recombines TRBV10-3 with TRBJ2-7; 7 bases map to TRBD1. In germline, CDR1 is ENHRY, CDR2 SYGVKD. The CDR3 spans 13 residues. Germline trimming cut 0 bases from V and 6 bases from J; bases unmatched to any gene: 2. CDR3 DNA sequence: TGTGCCATCAGTGAGTCGACAGGGTCCGAGCAGTACTTC. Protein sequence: CAISESTGSEQYF.

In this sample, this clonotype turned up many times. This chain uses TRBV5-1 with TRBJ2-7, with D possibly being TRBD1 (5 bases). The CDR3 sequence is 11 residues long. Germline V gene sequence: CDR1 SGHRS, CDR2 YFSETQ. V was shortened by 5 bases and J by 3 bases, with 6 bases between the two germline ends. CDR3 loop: CASRDSYEQYF. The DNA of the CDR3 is TGCGCCAGCAGAGACAGCTACGAGCAGTACTTC.

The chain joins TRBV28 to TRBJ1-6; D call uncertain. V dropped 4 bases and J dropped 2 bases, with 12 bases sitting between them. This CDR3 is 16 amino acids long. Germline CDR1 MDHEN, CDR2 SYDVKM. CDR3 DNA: TGTGCCAGCAGTTACGTGGGAAGAGCCTATAATTCACCCCTCCACTTT. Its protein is CASSYVGRAYNSPLHF.

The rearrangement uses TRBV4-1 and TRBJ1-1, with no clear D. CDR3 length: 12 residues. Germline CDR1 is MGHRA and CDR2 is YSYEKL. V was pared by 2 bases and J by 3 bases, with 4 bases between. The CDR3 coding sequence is TGCGCCAGCAGCCAACTAGACACTGAAGCTTTCTTT. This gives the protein CASSQLDTEAFF.

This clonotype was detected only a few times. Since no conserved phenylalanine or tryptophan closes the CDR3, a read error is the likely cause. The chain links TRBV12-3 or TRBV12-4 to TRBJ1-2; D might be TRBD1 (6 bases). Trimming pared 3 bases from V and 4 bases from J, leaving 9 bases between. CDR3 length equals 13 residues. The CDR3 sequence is CASSFSDSYGYTS. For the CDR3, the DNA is TGTGCCAGCAGTTTTTCGGACAGCTATGGCTACACCTCC.

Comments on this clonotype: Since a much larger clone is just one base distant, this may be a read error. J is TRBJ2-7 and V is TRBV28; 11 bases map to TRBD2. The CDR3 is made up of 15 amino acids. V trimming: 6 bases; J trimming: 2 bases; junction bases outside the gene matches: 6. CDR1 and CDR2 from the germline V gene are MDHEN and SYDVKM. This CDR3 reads CASRSGLAGPYEQYF. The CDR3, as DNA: TGTGCCAGCAGATCCGGACTAGCGGGCCCCTACGAGCAGTACTTC. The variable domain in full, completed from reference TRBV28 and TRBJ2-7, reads DVKVTQSSRYLVKRTGEKVFLECVQDMDHENMFWYRQDPGLGLRLIYFSYDVKMKEKGDIPEGYSVSREKKERFSLILESASTNQTSMYLCASRSGLAGPYEQYFGPGTRLTVT.

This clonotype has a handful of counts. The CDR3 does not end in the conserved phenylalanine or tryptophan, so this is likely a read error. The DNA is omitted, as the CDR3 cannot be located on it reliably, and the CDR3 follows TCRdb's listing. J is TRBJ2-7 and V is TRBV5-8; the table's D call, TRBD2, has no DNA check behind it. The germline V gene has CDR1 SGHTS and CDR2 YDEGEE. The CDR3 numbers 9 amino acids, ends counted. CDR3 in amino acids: CASNWRAPI.

The CDR3 reads CASRPGLAGYNEQFF. CDR3 coding DNA: TGTGCCAGCAGGCCGGGGCTAGCGGGGTACAATGAGCAGTTCTTC. The genes are TRBV6-5 and TRBJ2-1; TRBD2 matches 9 bases. In germline, CDR1 is MNHEY, CDR2 SVGAGI. The CDR3 runs 15 residues. V was clipped by 6 bases and J by 4 bases; unmatched bases: 7.

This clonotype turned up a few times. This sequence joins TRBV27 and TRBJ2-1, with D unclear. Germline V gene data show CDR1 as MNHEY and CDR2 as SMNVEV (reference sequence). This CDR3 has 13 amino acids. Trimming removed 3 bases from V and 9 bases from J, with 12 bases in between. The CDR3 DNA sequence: TGTGCCAGCAGTTTTTACACTGGGGTTGAGCAGTTCTTC. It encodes CASSFYTGVEQFF.

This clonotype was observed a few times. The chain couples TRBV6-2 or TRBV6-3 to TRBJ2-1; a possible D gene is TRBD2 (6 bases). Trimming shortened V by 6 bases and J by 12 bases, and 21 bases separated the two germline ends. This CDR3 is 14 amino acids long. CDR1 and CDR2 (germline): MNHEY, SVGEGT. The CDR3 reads CASREWAGPAGQFF. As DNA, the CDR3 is TGTGCCAGCAGGGAATGGGCGGGACCCGCGGGGCAGTTCTTC.

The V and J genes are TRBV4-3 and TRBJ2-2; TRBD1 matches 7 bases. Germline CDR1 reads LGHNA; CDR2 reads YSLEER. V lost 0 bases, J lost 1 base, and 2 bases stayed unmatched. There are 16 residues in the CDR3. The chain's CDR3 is CASSQDPGGNTGELFF. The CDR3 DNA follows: TGCGCCAGCAGCCAAGATCCAGGGGGGAACACCGGGGAGCTGTTTTTT.